A selection of T cell receptor beta chains follows, all from one sample in a study of shared clonotypes between healthy human individuals. TCRdb's table, derived via immunoSEQ multiplex PCR, lists solely in-frame clones and lacks some. Here the sample spans about 100,000 clones, 68% being singletons. The sequenced sample consisted of memory CD8+ T cells sorted from blood. These receptors were collected from a woman aged 30 to 39 in good health. The CDR3 runs from the conserved cysteine through the conserved F or W. Each record gives: clone size, V gene, J gene, D gene, CDR3 DNA, CDR3 protein. D genes are given only for firm matches. Clone size, where shown, is once, few, many, or a class for clones that have expanded.

.	TRBV5-6	TRBJ2-7	.	TGTGCCAGCAGCCTGGAGGCTAGCACCTACGAGCAGTACTTC	CASSLEASTYEQYF
.	TRBV4-1	TRBJ1-3	.	TGCGCCAGCAGCCTTGGAAAGTCAGGAGGGGTCTCTGGAAACACCATATATTTT	CASSLGKSGGVSGNTIYF
few	TRBV7-9	TRBJ2-1	TRBD1	TGTGCCAGCAGCTTCTCGCGTAGGACAGGGGCGGACAATGAGCAGTTCTTC	CASSFSRRTGADNEQFF
.	TRBV14	TRBJ2-7	TRBD1	TGTGCCAGTAGACCGGGACAGGGTTACTACGAGCAGTACTTC	CASRPGQGYYEQYF
.	TRBV4-2	TRBJ2-6	TRBD2	TGTGCCAGCAGCCAAGATGCGGCTAGCGGAGTCTCTGGGGCCAACGTCCTGACTTTC	CASSQDAASGVSGANVLTF
.	TRBV12-5	TRBJ2-3	TRBD2	TGTGCTAGTGCCATACTCCTAGCGGGGAACACAGATACGCAGTATTTT	CASAILLAGNTDTQYF
.	TRBV5-1	TRBJ2-2	TRBD1	TGCGCCAGCAGCTCCGGGACAGAGAACACCGGGGAGCTGTTTTTT	CASSSGTENTGELFF
once	TRBV14	TRBJ2-7	.	TGTGCCAGCAGCCAACCAACGGGGGAGCGGAATTCCTACGAGCAGTACTTC	CASSQPTGERNSYEQYF
once	TRBV2	TRBJ1-2	.	TGTGCCAGCAGTGAACCTACAGGGAACTATGGCTACACCTTC	CASSEPTGNYGYTF
.	TRBV13	TRBJ2-1	.	TGTGCCAGCAGCTTAGTGAGAAGCTCCTACAATGAGCAGTTCTTC	CASSLVRSSYNEQFF
.	TRBV19	TRBJ2-7	.	TGTGCCAGTAGTATATCCCACCGTGTAGACGAGCAGTACTTC	CASSISHRVDEQYF
.	TRBV25-1	TRBJ2-7	.	TGTGCCAGCAGTGAATCCCGCGGGGGCGTGGGAGGGACCCACGAGCAGTACTTC	CASSESRGGVGGTHEQYF
.	TRBV15	TRBJ2-1	TRBD2	TGTGCCACCAGCATTGGGACTAGCGGGCTCCGGGGTGAGCAGTTCTTC	CATSIGTSGLRGEQFF
.	TRBV5-4	TRBJ1-2	.	TGTGCCAGCTCTATATCCCGACAGGACTATGGCTACACCTTC	CASSISRQDYGYTF
.	TRBV11-3	TRBJ1-1	.	TGTGCCAGCAGCTTTCACCCGAACACTGAAGCTTTCTTT	CASSFHPNTEAFF
.	TRBV25-1	TRBJ1-1	.	TGTGCCAGCACAAAAGGGACTATGAACACTGAAGCTTTCTTT	CASTKGTMNTEAFF
.	TRBV28	TRBJ2-7	.	TGTGCCAGCAGTTTTTCTGGAGGGGGCAACGAGCAGTACTTC	CASSFSGGGNEQYF
many	TRBV28	TRBJ1-1	.	TGTGCCAGTATTCCGGACGGGGGGGACACTGAAGCTTTCTTT	CASIPDGGDTEAFF
.	TRBV29-1	TRBJ1-2	TRBD1	TGCAGCGTACTTGACAGGGGGCTGGGACGATATAACTATGGCTACACCTTC	CSVLDRGLGRYNYGYTF
.	TRBV19	TRBJ1-5	TRBD1	TGTGCCAGTAGCACCCTGGGGACAGATATCAGACCCCAGCATTTT	CASSTLGTDIRPQHF
few	TRBV7-7	TRBJ2-5	.	TGTGCCAGCAGCTTGACTATTCAAGAGACCCAGTACTTC	CASSLTIQETQYF
.	TRBV5-6	TRBJ2-7	TRBD2	TGTGCCAGCAGCGTAAAGTGGGGGGGAGCCTACGAGCAGTACTTC	CASSVKWGGAYEQYF
once	TRBV25-1	TRBJ1-1	.	TGTGCCAGCAGTCCCGCGGGGGGTCCCCGGCGGAACACTGAAGCTTTCTTT	CASSPAGGPRRNTEAFF
.	TRBV28	TRBJ2-1	.	TGTGCCAGCAGTTTGCGGGCATACAATGAGCAGTTCTTC	CASSLRAYNEQFF
.	TRBV14	TRBJ2-6	.	TGTGCCAGCAGCCAAGTGGCACTCGGGGGGGCCAACGTCCTGACTTTC	CASSQVALGGANVLTF
.	TRBV15	TRBJ2-6	.	TGTGCCACCAGCTGGGCCAGGGGCTCTGGGGCCAACGTCCTGACTTTC	CATSWARGSGANVLTF